These T cell receptor beta chains were read from a single sample in a study of blood T cell repertoires in COVID-19. Assay used: immunoSEQ multiplex PCR; TCRdb lists only in-frame clones, some missing. The sample includes some 320,000 clones, 85% of them seen just once. Input material: peripheral blood. These receptors came from a human donor in a cohort sampled during active COVID-19. Both conserved end residues are part of each CDR3. D genes are given only for firm matches. Not every row has a clone size; where given, it reads once, few, many or a size class.

TRBJ2-4,15,NA,NA,TRBV7-9,CASSPPGLAKNIQYF,TGTGCCAGCAGCCCACCAGGGCTAGCCAAAAACATTCAGTACTTC
TRBJ2-1,15,TRBD2,few,TRBV6-2/TRBV6-3,CASSYSASGSLIQFF,TGTGCCAGCAGTTACTCGGCTAGCGGCAGCCTTATTCAGTTCTTC
TRBJ2-1,13,NA,once,TRBV3-1/TRBV3-2,CASRPTRIDEQFF,TGTGCCAGCAGACCTACTAGGATCGATGAGCAGTTCTTC
TRBJ1-3,16,NA,NA,TRBV10-3,CAIRGRTEPSGNTIYF,TGTGCCATCAGGGGAAGGACAGAGCCTTCTGGAAACACCATATATTTT
TRBJ2-3,14,TRBD2,NA,TRBV2,CASSRTSGGSTQYF,TGTGCCAGCAGTCGGACTAGCGGGGGTAGTACGCAGTATTTT
TRBJ2-5,16,TRBD2,NA,TRBV9,CASSLGRVTVQETQYF,TGTGCCAGCAGCCTAGGGAGGGTTACAGTCCAAGAGACCCAGTACTTC
TRBJ2-3,14,TRBD2,NA,TRBV14,CASRLAGSTDTQYF,TGTGCCAGCCGGCTAGCGGGGAGCACAGATACGCAGTATTTT
TRBJ2-7,13,TRBD1,NA,TRBV15,CATSRTGGSEQYF,TGTGCCACCAGCAGGACAGGGGGTAGCGAGCAGTACTTC
TRBJ2-1,13,TRBD2,NA,TRBV18,CASSPNGGTEQFF,TGTGCCAGCTCACCAAACGGGGGGACTGAGCAGTTCTTC
TRBJ2-7,14,TRBD2,NA,TRBV30,CAWCTSGGAYEQYF,TGTGCCTGGTGCACTAGCGGGGGGGCCTACGAGCAGTACTTC
TRBJ2-1,18,TRBD1,NA,TRBV10-1,CASSESLNWDRGYNEQFF,TGCGCCAGCAGTGAGTCTCTGAATTGGGACAGGGGGTACAATGAGCAGTTCTTC
TRBJ2-4,15,TRBD1,once,TRBV6-2/TRBV6-3,CASSYTGQGKNIQYF,TGTGCCAGCAGTTACACAGGACAGGGTAAAAACATTCAGTACTTC
TRBJ1-3,13,TRBD1,NA,TRBV5-1,CASGDRGGNTIYF,TGCGCCAGCGGGGACAGAGGTGGAAACACCATATATTTT
TRBJ1-5,15,TRBD1,NA,TRBV4-2,CASSQEQGLNQPQHF,TGTGCCAGCAGCCAAGAACAGGGGCTAAATCAGCCCCAGCATTTT
TRBJ2-7,16,TRBD2,NA,TRBV4-2,CASSQGTSGPFSEQYF,TGTGCCAGCAGCCAGGGGACTAGCGGGCCTTTTAGCGAGCAGTACTTC
TRBJ2-1,15,TRBD2,NA,TRBV2,CASSEGSGGGDEQFF,TGTGCCAGCAGTGAGGGTAGCGGGGGAGGGGATGAGCAGTTCTTC
TRBJ1-4,14,NA,NA,TRBV30,CAWSGGRYNEKLFF,TGTGCCTGGAGTGGCGGTAGATATAATGAAAAACTGTTTTTT
TRBJ2-3,16,TRBD2,NA,TRBV13,CASSLMASGNTDTQYF,TGTGCCAGCAGCTTAATGGCTAGCGGGAACACAGATACGCAGTATTTT
TRBJ2-4,16,TRBD1,NA,TRBV25-1,CASSEAGQGARNIQYF,TGTGCCAGCAGTGAGGCGGGACAGGGGGCCCGAAACATTCAGTACTTC
TRBJ2-7,12,NA,few,TRBV15,CATSRQYYEQYF,TGTGCCACCAGCAGACAGTATTACGAGCAGTACTTC
TRBJ1-3,15,NA,NA,TRBV30,CAWRQDAWSGNTIYF,TGTGCCTGGAGACAGGACGCCTGGTCCGGAAACACCATATATTTT
TRBJ2-2,14,NA,NA,TRBV5-1,CASSLGATTGELFF,TGCGCCAGCAGCTTGGGGGCTACTACCGGGGAGCTGTTTTTT
TRBJ1-2,12,NA,NA,TRBV15,CATSGQYYGYTF,TGTGCCACCTCTGGACAGTACTATGGCTACACCTTC
TRBJ1-5,15,TRBD1,NA,TRBV5-8,CASSRTGESNQPQHF,TGTGCCAGCAGCCGGACAGGGGAGAGCAATCAGCCCCAGCATTTT
TRBJ1-1,12,TRBD1,NA,TRBV6-5,CASSRGVAGAFF,TGTGCCAGCAGCAGGGGGGTGGCCGGAGCTTTCTTT
TRBJ1-1,16,NA,once,TRBV5-1,CASSFPSPHMNTEAFF,TGCGCCAGCAGCTTCCCTTCCCCACACATGAACACTGAAGCTTTCTTT
TRBJ2-7,13,NA,NA,TRBV5-6,CASSWGHGYEQYF,TGTGCCAGCAGCTGGGGACACGGATACGAGCAGTACTTC
TRBJ1-2,18,TRBD1,NA,TRBV25-1,CASSEYGDRALANYGYTF,TGTGCCAGCAGTGAATATGGGGACAGGGCCTTGGCTAACTATGGCTACACCTTC
TRBJ1-3,14,NA,NA,TRBV2,CASSRQFSGNTIYF,TGTGCCAGCAGTAGACAGTTCTCTGGAAACACCATATATTTT
TRBJ1-1,14,TRBD1,NA,TRBV19,CASSTGERNTEAFF,TGTGCCAGTAGCACAGGGGAGAGGAACACTGAAGCTTTCTTT
TRBJ2-3,15,NA,NA,TRBV9,CASSASQGRTDTQYF,TGTGCCAGCAGCGCCTCACAGGGCCGCACAGATACGCAGTATTTT
TRBJ2-7,15,NA,NA,TRBV30,CAWGAWGKSSYEQYF,TGTGCCTGGGGTGCGTGGGGCAAAAGCTCCTACGAGCAGTACTTC